These 27 T cell receptor beta chains share one sample of origin, sequenced in a study of blood T cell repertoires in COVID-19. Generated by immunoSEQ multiplex PCR, the TCRdb table keeps only in-frame clones and is missing some. The sample carries tens of thousands of clones, approximately 80% recorded once. Specimen: peripheral blood. The receptors were sampled from a man between 65 and 80 years old with acute or convalescent COVID-19.

The chain uses TRBV3-1 (or the pseudogene TRBV3-2) and TRBJ1-5; D is possibly TRBD1 (6 bases). The ends were cut back, 4 bases at V and 0 bases at J, with 10 bases in the middle. Germline V gives CDR1 LGHDT, CDR2 YNNKEL (reference sequence). The CDR3 spans 15 residues. CDR3 protein: CASSPGQNSNQPQHF. CDR3 coding DNA: TGTGCCAGCAGCCCAGGACAGAATAGCAATCAGCCCCAGCATTTT.

This chain joins TRBV18 and TRBJ2-7; D might be TRBD1 (5 bases). CDR1 is KGHSH and CDR2 is LQKENI in the germline V gene. The CDR3 has 14 residues. V was trimmed by 3 bases and J by 2 bases, leaving 11 bases between them. CDR3 protein: CASSPSGRPYEQYV. CDR3 nucleotides: TGTGCCAGCTCACCTTCAGGGCGACCCTACGAGCAGTACGTC.

CDR3 in DNA: TGTGCCAGCAGTTTAAAAAGTCCGACAGGGATGGGGGGCTACACCTTC. Its protein product is CASSLKSPTGMGGYTF. The chain is built from TRBV28 and TRBJ1-2, with TRBD1 matching over 7 bases. The CDR3 sequence is 16 residues long. Germline trimming cut 2 bases from V and 8 bases from J; bases unmatched to any gene: 14. Germline lookup yields CDR1 MDHEN and CDR2 SYDVKM.

This clone was observed a few times. V gene TRBV5-4 combines with J gene TRBJ1-6; D might be TRBD1 (5 bases). The V gene lost 1 base and the J gene lost 10 bases, with 15 bases spanning the gap. Per the germline V gene, CDR1 is SGHNT and CDR2 is YYREEE (reference sequence). This CDR3 is built from 15 residues. CDR3 sequence: CASSLQGRVVSPLHF. Here the CDR3 DNA reads TGTGCCAGCAGCTTGCAAGGCAGGGTTGTGTCACCCCTCCACTTT. The whole variable domain, remainder taken from reference TRBV5-4 and TRBJ1-6, is ETGVTQSPTHLIKTRGQQVTLRCSSQSGHNTVSWYQQALGQGPQFIFQYYREEENGRGNFPPRFSGLQFPNYSSELNVNALELDDSALYLCASSLQGRVVSPLHFGNGTRLTVT.

The V and J genes are TRBV6-5 and TRBJ1-2; D not resolved. The germline CDR1 and CDR2 sequences are MNHEY and SVGAGI. The CDR3 is 13 amino acids. Trimming took off 5 bases at V and 3 bases at J, with 10 bases between the two ends. The CDR3 loop is CASSTPMDYGYTF. Written as DNA, the CDR3 is TGTGCCAGCAGTACCCCTATGGACTATGGCTACACCTTC.

This clone was found a few times. The chain has TRBV19 and TRBJ1-2; weak D call: TRBD1 (5 bases). Looked up from germline, CDR1 is LNHDA and CDR2 is SQIVND (reference sequence). The CDR3 sequence is 16 residues long. V lost 5 bases to trimming and J lost 8 bases, with 24 bases between them. CDR3 loop: CASSPPRGRAGGGYTF. CDR3 in DNA: TGTGCCAGTAGTCCCCCCCGGGGGAGAGCTGGAGGGGGCTACACCTTC.

This clone has more than one count but fewer than ten. This chain links TRBV28 with TRBJ2-6; D perhaps matches TRBD2 (6 bases). CDR1 MDHEN and CDR2 SYDVKM come from the germline V gene. V lost 4 bases and J lost 0, with 10 bases in between. The CDR3 has 16 amino acids. The CDR3 bases are TGTGCCAGCAGTTCGGGACTGCTCTCTGGGGCCAACGTCCTGACTTTC. Amino acid sequence: CASSSGLLSGANVLTF.

This clone was counted between two and nine times. This chain connects TRBV12-3 or TRBV12-4 to TRBJ1-1; unclear D gene. The CDR3 is 12 amino acids. With 0 bases removed from V and 7 bases from J, the gap between germline ends came to 6 bases. The CDR3 DNA follows: TGTGCCAGCAGTTTAGCTAACGGTGAAGCTTTCTTT. This codes for CASSLANGEAFF.

The genes are TRBV25-1 and TRBJ1-1, with TRBD1 as a possible D gene (5 bases). The V and J ends lost 7 bases and 5 bases respectively, with 14 bases between them. The CDR3 is 13 amino acids. Germline CDR1 and CDR2: MGHDK and SYGVNS. The CDR3 is CASTPGGGTEAFF. DNA of the CDR3: TGTGCCAGCACCCCCGGGGGGGGTACTGAAGCTTTCTTT.

The genes are TRBV5-1 and TRBJ1-1; D may be TRBD1 (5 bases). This CDR3 has 15 amino acids. CDR1 and CDR2 from the germline V gene are SGHRS and YFSETQ. V shed 0 bases and J shed 4 bases, with 13 bases lying between them. CDR3 sequence: CASSLVAGSGTEAFF. CDR3 nucleotide sequence: TGCGCCAGCAGCTTGGTGGCAGGGTCGGGCACTGAAGCTTTCTTT. Using reference TRBV5-1 and TRBJ1-1 for the parts outside the CDR3, the full variable domain is KAGVTQTPRYLIKTRGQQVTLSCSPISGHRSVSWYQQTPGQGLQFLFEYFSETQRNKGNFPGRFSGRQFSNSRSEMNVSTLELGDSALYLCASSLVAGSGTEAFFGQGTRLTVV.

The chain carries TRBV4-1 and TRBJ1-3; D might be TRBD1 (6 bases). Per the germline V gene, CDR1 is MGHRA and CDR2 is YSYEKL. This CDR3 has 14 residues. Trimming cost V 0 bases and J 10 bases, with 13 bases left between them. CDR3 loop: CASSQDPAGATIYF. CDR3 nucleotides: TGCGCCAGCAGCCAAGATCCGGCGGGGGCAACCATATATTTT.

The chain employs TRBV3-1 (or the pseudogene TRBV3-2) and TRBJ1-6; a weak D match, TRBD1 (6 bases). Trimming cost V 4 bases and J 7 bases, with 14 bases left between them. This CDR3 is 15 amino acids long. Germline assignment: CDR1 LGHDT and CDR2 YNNKEL (reference sequence). The CDR3 DNA reads as TGTGCCAGCAGCCCATACAGGGAGGGAAATTCACCCCTCCACTTT. It specifies CASSPYREGNSPLHF.

This clone was counted only a few times. This sequence joins TRBV19 and TRBJ1-3; TRBD1 aligns across 9 bases. From germline, CDR1 is LNHDA and CDR2 SQIVND (reference sequence). The CDR3 loop spans 13 amino acids. Trimming at V came to 8 bases and at J to 4 bases, leaving 3 bases not matched to a gene. CDR3 in DNA: TGTGCCAGTTCGACAGGGGGAGGAAACACCATATATTTT. This codes for CASSTGGGNTIYF.

The chain recombines TRBV7-9 with TRBJ1-6; 10 bases agree with TRBD1. Germline CDR1 reads SEHNR; CDR2 reads FQNEAQ (reference sequence). The ends lost 5 bases at V and 10 bases at J; junction bases unmatched: 8. The CDR3 totals 15 residues. DNA for the CDR3: TGTGCCAGCAGCCCGCGGACAGGGGGATACTCACCCCTCCACTTT. Its protein product is CASSPRTGGYSPLHF.

The V and J genes are TRBV10-2 and TRBJ2-4; D might be TRBD2 (6 bases). Germline V CDR1 and CDR2: WSHSY, SAAADI. V was cut by 6 bases and J by 8 bases, with 11 bases left in between. The CDR3 contains 12 residues. The CDR3 sequence: CASRGGEDIQYF. As DNA, the CDR3 is TGCGCCAGCAGGGGAGGTGAGGACATTCAGTACTTC.

The rearrangement links TRBV6-6 to TRBJ1-4; 7 positions match TRBD1. The J segment lost 8 bases and the V segment lost 0 bases, leaving 6 bases of the junction unmatched. This CDR3 spans 15 amino acids. Germline CDR1 reads MNHNY; CDR2 reads SVGAGI (reference sequence). CDR3 coding DNA: TGTGCCAGCAGTTACTCGAAGACAGGGTGGGAAAAACTGTTTTTT. It encodes CASSYSKTGWEKLFF.

The chain has TRBV7-9 and TRBJ1-6, with TRBD1 identical over 9 bases. V was clipped by 2 bases and J by 9 bases; unmatched bases: 5. CDR1 and CDR2 (germline): SEHNR, FQNEAQ (reference sequence). The CDR3 sequence is 15 residues long. The CDR3 here is CASSLNSGQGSPLHF. The DNA of the CDR3 is TGTGCCAGCAGCTTAAATTCGGGACAGGGTTCACCCCTCCACTTT.

V usage is TRBV2 and J usage is TRBJ1-6; tentative D call: TRBD1 (5 bases). Germline CDR1 is SNHLY and CDR2 is FYNNEI. V was shortened by 1 base and J by 11 bases, with 15 bases between the two germline ends. The CDR3 spans 15 residues. The CDR3 bases are TGTGCCAGCAGTGAAGGTAGGGGCCTCAACCCACCCCTCCACTTT. Amino acid sequence: CASSEGRGLNPPLHF.

This clone showed up just a few times. This sequence joins TRBV7-3 and TRBJ2-3; 10 bases align to TRBD2. The CDR3 extends over 15 amino acids. CDR1 is SGHTA, CDR2 FQGTGA, per germline. The V gene end was trimmed by 2 bases and the J gene end by 1 base; junction bases not matched to a gene: 0. The CDR3 protein is CASSLLAGGTDTQYF. Written as DNA, the CDR3 is TGTGCCAGCAGCTTACTAGCGGGGGGCACAGATACGCAGTATTTT.

V is TRBV4-2 and J is TRBJ1-6, with D unresolved. The germline V and J ends were trimmed by 0 bases and 3 bases, with 3 bases remaining between them. CDR3 length equals 14 residues. Germline V gives CDR1 LGHNA, CDR2 YNFKEQ. The CDR3 here is CASSQDSYNSPLHF. CDR3 nucleotides: TGTGCCAGCAGCCAAGACAGCTATAATTCACCCCTCCACTTT.

The rearrangement links TRBV19 to TRBJ2-1; D is possibly TRBD1 (5 bases). Germline lookup yields CDR1 LNHDA and CDR2 SQIVND (reference sequence). V lost 6 bases, J lost 5 bases, and 11 bases lay in between. The CDR3 sequence is 13 residues long. The CDR3 loop reads CASRGREDNEQFF. For the CDR3, the DNA is TGTGCCAGTAGGGGCAGGGAAGACAATGAGCAGTTCTTC.

This clone appeared a single time. This chain uses TRBV30 with TRBJ1-3; TRBD1 matches 7 bases. Germline loops: CDR1 GTSNPN, CDR2 SVGIG (reference sequence). After removal of 0 bases from V and 3 bases from J, the junction contained 5 bases not matched to a gene. The CDR3 contains 15 residues. In DNA form, the CDR3 reads TGTGCCTGGAGTGTAGACAGGGCTGGTGGAAACACCATATATTTT. This codes for CAWSVDRAGGNTIYF.

The rearrangement links TRBV4-1 to TRBJ2-7; D is unresolved. V lost 0 bases to trimming and J lost 3 bases, with 6 bases between them. The germline gives CDR1 MGHRA, CDR2 YSYEKL. The CDR3 has 13 residues. The CDR3 loop is CASSQDPNYEQYF. CDR3 nucleotide sequence: TGCGCCAGCAGCCAAGATCCCAACTACGAGCAGTACTTC.

The chain recombines TRBV7-2 with TRBJ2-3; 11 bases are a match to TRBD2. This CDR3 comprises 15 residues. The germline V gene encodes CDR1 SGHTA and CDR2 FQGNSA. Losses at the gene ends were 3 bases for V and 7 bases for J; bases not matched to a gene: 6. This CDR3 reads CASSFLAGGKYTQYF. The CDR3, as DNA: TGTGCCAGCAGCTTTCTAGCGGGGGGAAAGTATACGCAGTATTTT.

The chain recombines TRBV2 with TRBJ2-2; TRBD1 might be the D (5 bases). The length of the CDR3 is 14 residues. Germline V lookup: CDR1 SNHLY, CDR2 FYNNEI. Trimming left V 8 bases short and J 9 bases short, with 19 bases between. For the CDR3, the DNA is TGTGCCAGCTTGAAGGAGCAGGGTAGTCGGGAGCTGTTTTTT. Protein sequence: CASLKEQGSRELFF.

The chain couples TRBV5-1 to TRBJ1-6; 7 nucleotides agree with TRBD1. The CDR3 sequence is 14 residues long. V dropped 3 bases and J dropped 10; count of bases not matched to a gene: 7. Germline loops: CDR1 SGHRS, CDR2 YFSETQ. CDR3 DNA: TGCGCCAGCAGCTCTGAGACAGGGCAATCACCCCTCCACTTT. Its translation: CASSSETGQSPLHF.

This clone has just a few counts. This chain connects TRBV6-6 to TRBJ2-1; a weak D match, TRBD2 (6 bases). With 0 bases removed from V and 6 bases from J, the gap between germline ends came to 9 bases. Per germline, CDR1 MNHNY and CDR2 SVGAGI (reference sequence). The CDR3 runs 14 residues. In DNA form, the CDR3 reads TGTGCCAGCAGTTACTCTCAGGGAGGCAATGAGCAGTTCTTC. It yields the protein CASSYSQGGNEQFF.